The next 8 T cell receptor beta chains were all read from a single sample in a study of blood T cell repertoires in COVID-19. Method: immunoSEQ multiplex PCR; TCRdb's copy keeps in-frame clones and lacks some. The sample lists approximately 250,000 clones; around 86% were seen once. Sequencing input: peripheral blood. Source of these receptors: a man between 40 and 49 years old with active or convalescent COVID-19.

The chain uses TRBV6-5 and TRBJ2-7, with D possibly TRBD2 on 5 matching bases. The CDR3 is 14 residues long. V lost 8 bases, J lost 1 base, and 15 bases lay in between. The germline V gene encodes CDR1 MNHEY and CDR2 SVGAGI. CDR3 amino acids: CASSRAGSSYEQYF. CDR3 in DNA: TGTGCCAGCTCGCGGGCAGGCTCATCCTACGAGCAGTACTTC.

V is TRBV5-1 and J is TRBJ1-2; the D gene is possibly TRBD1 (5 bases). The CDR3 contains 12 residues. CDR1 is SGHRS and CDR2 is YFSETQ in the germline V gene. V lost 0 bases and J lost 13, with 13 bases in between. The CDR3 protein is CASSLADTELTF. Here the CDR3 DNA reads TGCGCCAGCAGCTTGGCGGACACCGAGCTCACCTTC. The entire variable domain, with the rest obtained from reference TRBV5-1 and TRBJ1-2, is as follows: KAGVTQTPRYLIKTRGQQVTLSCSPISGHRSVSWYQQTPGQGLQFLFEYFSETQRNKGNFPGRFSGRQFSNSRSEMNVSTLELGDSALYLCASSLADTELTFGSGTRLTVV.

The chain combines TRBV10-3 with TRBJ1-5, with TRBD1 identical over 10 bases. The length of the CDR3 is 17 residues. J lost 3 bases, V lost 4 bases, and 9 bases had no gene match. Germline CDR1 ENHRY, CDR2 SYGVKD. The CDR3 spells CAISGTGGSRSNQPQHF. CDR3 coding DNA: TGTGCCATCAGTGGGACAGGGGGGTCCCGCTCCAATCAGCCCCAGCATTTT.

The chain has TRBV2 and TRBJ1-1, with D maybe TRBD1 (6 bases). CDR1 and CDR2 (germline): SNHLY, FYNNEI. V was trimmed by 8 bases and J by 7 bases, leaving 11 bases between them. The CDR3 has 11 amino acids. CDR3 in DNA: TGTGCCAGCTTGGACAGAGTTGAAGCTTTCTTT. Protein: CASLDRVEAFF.

The V call is TRBV19, the J call TRBJ1-1; maybe TRBD1 (6 bases). This CDR3 has 15 residues. V lost 1 base and J 1 base, leaving 10 bases between the germline ends. Germline values: CDR1 LNHDA, CDR2 SQIVND (reference sequence). The CDR3, as DNA: TGTGCCAGTAGTATAGCTCCGACAGGGAACACTGAAGCTTTCTTT. Protein product: CASSIAPTGNTEAFF.

This rearrangement joins TRBV7-9 to TRBJ2-5; the match to TRBD2 covers 13 bases. Trimming cost V 4 bases and J 2 bases; bases outside gene matches: 1. The CDR3 is 15 amino acids. The V gene's germline CDR1 is SEHNR and CDR2 FQNEAQ (reference sequence). The CDR3 DNA reads TGTGCCAGCAGCTGGACTAGCGGGGGTCAAGAGACCCAGTACTTC. It codes for CASSWTSGGQETQYF.

The CDR3 coding sequence is TGTGCCAGCACTAGCTTGGGGATCCTGAACACTGAAGCTTTCTTT. This translates into CASTSLGILNTEAFF. This chain uses TRBV2 with TRBJ1-1; unclear D gene. From germline, CDR1 is SNHLY and CDR2 FYNNEI. The CDR3 consists of 15 residues. V was trimmed by 7 bases and J by 0 bases, leaving 15 bases between them.

The chain uses TRBV28 and TRBJ1-2; TRBD1 matches at 10 bases. CDR1 MDHEN and CDR2 SYDVKM come from the germline V gene. The CDR3 extends over 15 amino acids. V gave up 3 bases and J gave up 5 bases; unmatched junction bases: 6. The CDR3 nucleotides are TGTGCCAGCAGTTTTCACGCGGACAGGGGGTATGGCTACACCTTC. Protein: CASSFHADRGYGYTF.